This entry describes one T cell receptor (beta chain). The antigen remains undetermined. V was trimmed by 4 bases and J by 4 bases, leaving 11 bases between them. The CDR3 is 14 residues long. Germline-derived CDR1 and CDR2 are MGHDK and SYGVNS. This sample was included in a study of PD-1 blockade in classical Hodgkin lymphoma. Stated time point: newly diagnosed, previously untreated cHL patient sample. It was by magnetic negative selection that CD4+ T cells were purified from thawed PBMCs. Comparison used PBMCs from newly diagnosed, untreated classical Hodgkin lymphoma. Generated by immunoSEQ multiplex PCR, the TCRdb table keeps only in-frame clones and is missing some. The table has around 30,000 clones, around 90% seen once. Study results and limitations: TCR diversity at baseline was reported to be reduced in newly diagnosed patients relative to healthy donors. What drove the repertoire differences, possibly disease activity or prior therapy, has not been defined.

This chain links TRBV25-1 with TRBJ2-1; D might be TRBD2 (6 bases). The sequence was obtained from a human donor with classical Hodgkin lymphoma. The sample taken for sequencing was CD4+ T cells from blood. This chain's CDR3 is CASSAAGTYNEQFF. The CDR3 DNA is TGTGCCAGCAGTGCGGCGGGAACGTACAATGAGCAGTTCTTC.